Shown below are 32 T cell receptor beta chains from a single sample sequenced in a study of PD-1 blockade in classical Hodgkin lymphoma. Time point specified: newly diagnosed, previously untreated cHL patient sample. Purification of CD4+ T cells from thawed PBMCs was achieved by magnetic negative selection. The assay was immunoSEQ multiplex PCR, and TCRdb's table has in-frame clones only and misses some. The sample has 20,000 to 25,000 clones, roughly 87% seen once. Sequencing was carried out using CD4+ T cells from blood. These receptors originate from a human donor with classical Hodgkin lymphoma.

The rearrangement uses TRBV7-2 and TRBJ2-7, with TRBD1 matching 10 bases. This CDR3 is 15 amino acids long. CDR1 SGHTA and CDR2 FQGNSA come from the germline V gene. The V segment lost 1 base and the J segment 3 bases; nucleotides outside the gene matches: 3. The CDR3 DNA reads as TGTGCCAGCAGCTTAGGCGGGACAGGGGACTACGAGCAGTACTTC. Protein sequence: CASSLGGTGDYEQYF.

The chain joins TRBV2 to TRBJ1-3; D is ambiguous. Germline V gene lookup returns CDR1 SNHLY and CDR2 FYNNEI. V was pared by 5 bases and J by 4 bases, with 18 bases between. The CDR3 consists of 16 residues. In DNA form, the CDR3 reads TGTGCCAGCAGTCCCCTGGTCCCACAAACGGGAAACACCATATATTTT. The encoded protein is CASSPLVPQTGNTIYF.

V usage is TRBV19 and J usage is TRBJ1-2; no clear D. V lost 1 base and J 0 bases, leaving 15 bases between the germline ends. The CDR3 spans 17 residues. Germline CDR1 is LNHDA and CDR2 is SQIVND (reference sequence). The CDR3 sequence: CASSIADLSRPNYGYTF. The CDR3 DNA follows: TGTGCCAGTAGTATAGCAGACCTATCCAGACCTAACTATGGCTACACCTTC.

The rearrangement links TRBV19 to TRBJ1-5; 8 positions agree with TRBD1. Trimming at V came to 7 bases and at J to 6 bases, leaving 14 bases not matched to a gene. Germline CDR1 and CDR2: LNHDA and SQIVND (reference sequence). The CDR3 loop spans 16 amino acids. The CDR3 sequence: CASTYSRQGRRQPQHF. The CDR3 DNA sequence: TGTGCCAGTACCTATTCGAGACAGGGGCGGCGTCAGCCCCAGCATTTT.

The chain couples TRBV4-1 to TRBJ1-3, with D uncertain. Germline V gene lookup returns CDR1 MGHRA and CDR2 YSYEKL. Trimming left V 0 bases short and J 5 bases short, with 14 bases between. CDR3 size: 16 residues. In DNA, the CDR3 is TGCGCCAGCAGCCAAGACATGGCGCTCCTACGAAACACCATATATTTT. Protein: CASSQDMALLRNTIYF.

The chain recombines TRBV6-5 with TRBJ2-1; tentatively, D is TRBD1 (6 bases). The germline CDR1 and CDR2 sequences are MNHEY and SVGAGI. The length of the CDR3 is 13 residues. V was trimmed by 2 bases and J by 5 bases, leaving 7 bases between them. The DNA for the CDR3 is TGTGCCAGCAGTTACCAGGGGCACAATGAGCAGTTCTTC. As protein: CASSYQGHNEQFF.

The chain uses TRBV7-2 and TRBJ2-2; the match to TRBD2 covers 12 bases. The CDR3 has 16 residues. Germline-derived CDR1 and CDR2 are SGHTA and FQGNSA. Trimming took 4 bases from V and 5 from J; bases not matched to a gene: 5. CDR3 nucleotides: TGTGCCAGCAGCTCCGGACTAGCGGGACCAACCGGGGAGCTGTTTTTT. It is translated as CASSSGLAGPTGELFF. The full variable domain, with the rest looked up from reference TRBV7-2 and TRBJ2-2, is GAGVSQSPSNKVTEKGKDVELRCDPISGHTALYWYRQSLGQGLEFLIYFQGNSAPDKSGLPSDRFSAERTGGSVSTLTIQRTQQEDSAVYLCASSSGLAGPTGELFFGEGSRLTVL.

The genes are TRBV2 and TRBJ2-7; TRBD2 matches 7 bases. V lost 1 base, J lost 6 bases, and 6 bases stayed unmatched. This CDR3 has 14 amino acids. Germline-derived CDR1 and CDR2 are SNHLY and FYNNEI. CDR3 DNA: TGTGCCAGCAGTGAAGGAGGCGGGGGTGCCGAGCAGTACTTC. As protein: CASSEGGGGAEQYF.

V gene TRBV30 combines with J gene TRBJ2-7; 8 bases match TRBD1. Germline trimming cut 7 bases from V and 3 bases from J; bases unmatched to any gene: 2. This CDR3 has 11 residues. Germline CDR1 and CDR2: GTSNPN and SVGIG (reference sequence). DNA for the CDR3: TGTGCCTCGACAGGGGACTACGAGCAGTACTTC. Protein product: CASTGDYEQYF.

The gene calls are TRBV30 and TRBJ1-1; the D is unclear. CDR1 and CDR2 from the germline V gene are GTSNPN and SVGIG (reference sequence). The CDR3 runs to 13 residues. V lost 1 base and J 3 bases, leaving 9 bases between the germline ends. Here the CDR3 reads CAWSEAGYTEAFF. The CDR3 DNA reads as TGTGCCTGGAGTGAAGCAGGCTACACTGAAGCTTTCTTT. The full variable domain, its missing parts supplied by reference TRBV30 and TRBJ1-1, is SQTIHQWPATLVQPVGSPLSLECTVEGTSNPNLYWYRQAAGRGLQLLFYSVGIGQISSEVPQNLSASRPQDRQFILSSKKLLLSDSGFYLCAWSEAGYTEAFFGQGTRLTVV.

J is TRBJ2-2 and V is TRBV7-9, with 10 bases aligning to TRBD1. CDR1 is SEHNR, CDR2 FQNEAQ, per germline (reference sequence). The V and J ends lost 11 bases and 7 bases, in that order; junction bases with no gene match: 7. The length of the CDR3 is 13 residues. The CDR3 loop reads CALDRGLDGELFF. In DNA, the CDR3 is TGTGCCCTTGACAGGGGGCTCGACGGGGAGCTGTTTTTT. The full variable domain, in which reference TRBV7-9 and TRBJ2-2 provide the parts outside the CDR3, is DTGVSQNPRHKITKRGQNVTFRCDPISEHNRLYWYRQTLGQGPEFLTYFQNEAQLEKSRLLSDRFSAERPKGSFSTLEIQRTEQGDSAMYLCALDRGLDGELFFGEGSRLTVL.

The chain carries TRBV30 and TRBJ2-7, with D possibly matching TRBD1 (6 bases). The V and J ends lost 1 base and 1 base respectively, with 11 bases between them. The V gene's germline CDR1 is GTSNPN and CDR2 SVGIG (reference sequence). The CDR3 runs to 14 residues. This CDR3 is CAWSGTGKSYEQYF. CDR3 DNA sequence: TGTGCCTGGAGTGGAACAGGGAAGTCCTACGAGCAGTACTTC.

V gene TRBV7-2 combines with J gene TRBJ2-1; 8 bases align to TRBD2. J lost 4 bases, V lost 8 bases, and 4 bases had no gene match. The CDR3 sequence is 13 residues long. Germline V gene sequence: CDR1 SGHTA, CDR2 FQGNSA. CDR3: CASVSGRYNEQFF. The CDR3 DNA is TGTGCCAGCGTGAGCGGGAGATACAATGAGCAGTTCTTC. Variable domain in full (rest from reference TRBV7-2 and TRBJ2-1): GAGVSQSPSNKVTEKGKDVELRCDPISGHTALYWYRQSLGQGLEFLIYFQGNSAPDKSGLPSDRFSAERTGGSVSTLTIQRTQQEDSAVYLCASVSGRYNEQFFGPGTRLTVL.

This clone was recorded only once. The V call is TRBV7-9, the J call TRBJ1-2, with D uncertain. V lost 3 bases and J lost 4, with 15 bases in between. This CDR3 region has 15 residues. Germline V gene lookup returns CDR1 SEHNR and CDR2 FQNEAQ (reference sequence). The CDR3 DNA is TGTGCCAGCAGCTTCAGCAGAGCCCTTGCCTATGGCTACACCTTC. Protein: CASSFSRALAYGYTF.

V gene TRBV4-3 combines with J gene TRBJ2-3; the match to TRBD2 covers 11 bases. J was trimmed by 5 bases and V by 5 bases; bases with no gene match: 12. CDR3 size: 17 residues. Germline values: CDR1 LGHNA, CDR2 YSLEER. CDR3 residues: CASSIDLAGGGLDTQYF. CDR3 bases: TGCGCCAGCAGCATAGATCTAGCGGGAGGCGGATTAGATACGCAGTATTTT.

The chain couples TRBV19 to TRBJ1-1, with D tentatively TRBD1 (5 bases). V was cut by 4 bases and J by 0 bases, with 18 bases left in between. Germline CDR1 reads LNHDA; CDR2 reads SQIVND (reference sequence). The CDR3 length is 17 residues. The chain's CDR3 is CASSRPGRASMNTEAFF. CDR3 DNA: TGTGCCAGTAGTAGGCCAGGGAGGGCCTCCATGAACACTGAAGCTTTCTTT.

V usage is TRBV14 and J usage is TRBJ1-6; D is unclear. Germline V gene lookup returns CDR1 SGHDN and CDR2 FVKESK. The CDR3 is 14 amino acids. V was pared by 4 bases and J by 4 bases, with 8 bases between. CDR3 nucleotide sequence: TGTGCCAGCAGCCGGTGGGTTTATAATTCACCCCTCCACTTT. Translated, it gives CASSRWVYNSPLHF. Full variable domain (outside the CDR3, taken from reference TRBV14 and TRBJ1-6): EAGVTQFPSHSVIEKGQTVTLRCDPISGHDNLYWYRRVMGKEIKFLLHFVKESKQDESGMPNNRFLAERTGGTYSTLKVQPAELEDSGVYFCASSRWVYNSPLHFGNGTRLTVT.

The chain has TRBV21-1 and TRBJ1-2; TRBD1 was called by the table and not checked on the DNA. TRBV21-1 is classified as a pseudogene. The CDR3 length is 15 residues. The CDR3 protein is CASSNEGTGGCGYTF. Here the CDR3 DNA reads TGTGCCAGCAGCAACGAGGGAACAGGGGGTTGTGGCTACACCTTC.

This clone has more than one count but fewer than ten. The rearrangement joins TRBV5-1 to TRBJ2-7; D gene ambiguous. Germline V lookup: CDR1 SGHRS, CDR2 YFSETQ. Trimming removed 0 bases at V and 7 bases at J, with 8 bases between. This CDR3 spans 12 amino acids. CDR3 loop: CASSLAGGEQYF. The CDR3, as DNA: TGCGCCAGCAGCTTGGCGGGTGGTGAGCAGTACTTC.

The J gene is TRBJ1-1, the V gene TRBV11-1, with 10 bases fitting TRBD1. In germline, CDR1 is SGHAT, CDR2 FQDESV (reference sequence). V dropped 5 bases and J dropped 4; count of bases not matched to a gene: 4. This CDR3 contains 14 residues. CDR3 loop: CASSAGQGTTEAFF. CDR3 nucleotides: TGTGCCAGCAGCGCGGGACAGGGGACCACTGAAGCTTTCTTT.

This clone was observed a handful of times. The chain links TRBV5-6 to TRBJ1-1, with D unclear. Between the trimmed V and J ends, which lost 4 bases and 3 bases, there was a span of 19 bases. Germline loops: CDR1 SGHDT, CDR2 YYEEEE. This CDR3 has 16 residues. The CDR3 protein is CASSPYLLAGDTEAFF. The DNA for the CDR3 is TGTGCCAGCAGCCCCTACCTCTTGGCCGGGGACACTGAAGCTTTCTTT.

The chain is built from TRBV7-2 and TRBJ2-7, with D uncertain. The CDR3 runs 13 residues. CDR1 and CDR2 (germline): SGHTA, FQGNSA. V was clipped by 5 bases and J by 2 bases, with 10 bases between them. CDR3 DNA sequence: TGTGCCAGCAGCCTAGTCGTCACCTACGAGCAGTACTTC. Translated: CASSLVVTYEQYF.

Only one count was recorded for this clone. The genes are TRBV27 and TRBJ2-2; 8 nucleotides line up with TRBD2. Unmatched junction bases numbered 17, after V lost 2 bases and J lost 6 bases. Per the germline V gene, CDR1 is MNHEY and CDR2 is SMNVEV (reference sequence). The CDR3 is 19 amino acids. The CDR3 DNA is TGTGCCAGCAGTTTACCGGGCCCCGGGCTAGCGGGCCGCCCCGGGGAGCTGTTTTTT. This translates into CASSLPGPGLAGRPGELFF.

This CDR3 reads CASNSNQPQHF. CDR3 coding DNA: TGTGCCAGCAATTCCAATCAGCCCCAGCATTTT. The V gene is TRBV6-1, the J gene TRBJ1-5; no firm D call. The germline V gene encodes CDR1 MNHNS and CDR2 SASEGT. The CDR3 covers 11 residues. Trimming left V 7 bases short and J 3 bases short, with 4 bases between.

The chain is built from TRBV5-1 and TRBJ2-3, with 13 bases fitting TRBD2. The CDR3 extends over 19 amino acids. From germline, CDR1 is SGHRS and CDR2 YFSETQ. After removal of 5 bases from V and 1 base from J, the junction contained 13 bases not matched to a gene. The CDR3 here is CASSPLRLAGGGGTDTQYF. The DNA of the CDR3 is TGCGCCAGCAGTCCGCTTAGACTAGCGGGAGGAGGGGGCACAGATACGCAGTATTTT. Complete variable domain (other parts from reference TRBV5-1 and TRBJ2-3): KAGVTQTPRYLIKTRGQQVTLSCSPISGHRSVSWYQQTPGQGLQFLFEYFSETQRNKGNFPGRFSGRQFSNSRSEMNVSTLELGDSALYLCASSPLRLAGGGGTDTQYFGPGTRLTVL.

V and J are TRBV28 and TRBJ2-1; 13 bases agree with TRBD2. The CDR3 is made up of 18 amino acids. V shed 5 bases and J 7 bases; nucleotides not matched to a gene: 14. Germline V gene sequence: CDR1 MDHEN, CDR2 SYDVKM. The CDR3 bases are TGTGCCAGCAGTACTCGACTAGCGGGGGGCCTTGGGAGTAATGAGCAGTTCTTC. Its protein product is CASSTRLAGGLGSNEQFF.

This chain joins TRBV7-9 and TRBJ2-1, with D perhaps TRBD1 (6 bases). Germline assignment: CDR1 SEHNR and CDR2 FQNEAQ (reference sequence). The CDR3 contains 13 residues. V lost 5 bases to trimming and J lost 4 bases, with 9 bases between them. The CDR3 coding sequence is TGTGCCAGCAGCCCGGGACAATACAATGAGCAGTTCTTC. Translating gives CASSPGQYNEQFF.

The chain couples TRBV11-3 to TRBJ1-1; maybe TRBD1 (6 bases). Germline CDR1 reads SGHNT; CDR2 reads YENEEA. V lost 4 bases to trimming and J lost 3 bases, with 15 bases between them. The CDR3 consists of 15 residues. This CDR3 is CASSYGLRGDTEAFF. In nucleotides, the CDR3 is TGTGCCAGCAGCTACGGACTGAGGGGGGACACTGAAGCTTTCTTT.

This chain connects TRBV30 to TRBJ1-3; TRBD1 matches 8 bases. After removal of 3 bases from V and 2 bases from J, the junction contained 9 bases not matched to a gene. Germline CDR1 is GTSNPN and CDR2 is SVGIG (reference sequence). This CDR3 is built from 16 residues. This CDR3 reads CAWSNRQGATGNTIYF. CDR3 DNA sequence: TGTGCCTGGAGCAACCGCCAGGGGGCGACTGGAAACACCATATATTTT.

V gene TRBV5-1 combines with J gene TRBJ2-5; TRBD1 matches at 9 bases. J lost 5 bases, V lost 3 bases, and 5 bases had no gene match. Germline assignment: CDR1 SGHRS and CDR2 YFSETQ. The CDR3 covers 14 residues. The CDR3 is CASSYDRGLETQYF. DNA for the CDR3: TGCGCCAGCAGCTATGACAGGGGGTTGGAGACCCAGTACTTC.

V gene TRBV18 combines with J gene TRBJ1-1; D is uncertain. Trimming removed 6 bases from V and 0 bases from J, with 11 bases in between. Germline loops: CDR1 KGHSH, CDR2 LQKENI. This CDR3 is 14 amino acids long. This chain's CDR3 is CASSRTQLNTEAFF. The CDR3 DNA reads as TGTGCCAGCTCCCGGACTCAGCTGAACACTGAAGCTTTCTTT.

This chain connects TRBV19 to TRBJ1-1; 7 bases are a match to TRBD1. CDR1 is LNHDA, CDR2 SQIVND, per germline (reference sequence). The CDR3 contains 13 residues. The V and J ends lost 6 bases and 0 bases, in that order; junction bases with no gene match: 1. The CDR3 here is CASSDRVNTEAFF. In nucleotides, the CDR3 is TGTGCCAGTAGCGACAGGGTGAACACTGAAGCTTTCTTT.